The entry below describes one T cell receptor (beta chain). Repertoires were generated with immunoSEQ multiplex PCR, while TCRdb's copy carries only in-frame clones and drops some. The repertoire holds around 97,000 clones, with over 75% as singletons. The junction had 3 bases not matched to a gene; V was cut back by 3 bases and J by 0 bases. The germline V gene encodes CDR1 KGHDR and CDR2 SFDVKD. This CDR3 has 17 residues. The data derive from a study of blood T cell repertoires in COVID-19. Study as a whole: T cells, B-cell-depleted T cells, or PBMCs supplied cDNA or gDNA.

The receptor was derived from a human donor in a cohort sampled during active COVID-19. The chain couples TRBV24-1 to TRBJ1-5; 11 bases align to TRBD1. The sequenced sample was peripheral blood. The CDR3 region is CATSDGQGAGSNQPQHF. CDR3 sequence (DNA): TGTGCCACCAGTGATGGACAGGGGGCGGGTAGCAATCAGCCCCAGCATTTT.